The clone carrying this T cell receptor beta chain was counted a few times. Its matching antigen is unknown. MiXCR, run by TCRdb on the reads, gives a single entry per CDR3 protein. This sample has about 890,000 distinct CDR3 sequences, with roughly 30% found just once. The data originate from a study of T cell repertoires in cytomegalovirus infection. The V end lost 2 bases, the J end lost 3 bases, and 14 bases lay between the germline ends. The CDR3 is made up of 16 amino acids. Germline loops: CDR1 MNHEY, CDR2 SMNVEV (reference sequence). Material: cultured CD8+ T cells from PBMCs, obtained from culture after CMV antigen stimulation. The rearrangement links TRBV27 to TRBJ1-3, with D possibly TRBD1 on 5 matching bases. The receptor's source is a human donor in good health (CMV status not recorded). Some clones in this sample may be carry-over from other donors' samples. The CDR3 sequence: CASSLTPAGSGNTIYF. The CDR3 coding sequence is TGTGCCAGCAGTTTAACCCCCGCAGGGAGTGGAAACACCATATATTTT.